This is a list of T cell receptor beta chains from one sample in a study of T cells in Graves' hyperthyroidism and ophthalmopathy. TCRdb used MiXCR to reprocess the multiplex PCR reads, holding one entry per CDR3 protein. The sample shows about 400,000 distinct CDR3 sequences, around 14% of them seen only once. Sequencing was done on a sample of blood. The receptors shown here come from a woman younger than 30 with Graves' hyperthyroidism. Both conserved end residues are part of each CDR3. The order of the fields is CDR3 protein, CDR3 DNA, J gene, CDR3 length, V gene, D gene, clone size. A D gene is named only where the DNA matches it firmly. Size is omitted from some rows. Given values are once, few, many or a class for expanded clones.

CDR3: CSAREEANYGYTF
DNA: TGCAGTGCTAGAGAGGAAGCTAACTATGGCTACACCTTC
J: TRBJ1-2
length: 13
V: TRBV20-1
D: -
size: many

CDR3: CATHTWREGTGELFF
DNA: TGTGCCACCCATACCTGGCGGGAGGGCACCGGGGAGCTGTTTTTT
J: TRBJ2-2
length: 15
V: TRBV28
D: TRBD2
size: many

CDR3: CAWSSTSGSSYNEQFF
DNA: TGTGCCTGGAGCTCAACTAGCGGGAGCTCCTACAATGAGCAGTTCTTC
J: TRBJ2-1
length: 16
V: TRBV30
D: TRBD2
size: many

CDR3: CASSPLSGTRIITNTGELFF
DNA: TGTGCCAGCTCACCACTTTCCGGGACGAGAATAATAACGAACACCGGGGAGCTGTTTTTT
J: TRBJ2-2
length: 20
V: TRBV18
D: -
size: -

CDR3: CATSDHRTGGGTEAFF
DNA: TGTGCCACCAGTGACCATAGGACAGGGGGAGGCACTGAAGCTTTCTTT
J: TRBJ1-1
length: 16
V: TRBV24-1
D: TRBD1
size: many

CDR3: CASSLAAGTGAGNEQFF
DNA: TGTGCCAGCAGCTTAGCAGCTGGGACAGGGGCAGGTAATGAGCAGTTCTTC
J: TRBJ2-1
length: 17
V: TRBV7-9
D: TRBD1
size: many

CDR3: CASSRIGQAKDMNTEAFF
DNA: TGCGCCAGCAGCCGGATAGGACAGGCTAAGGACATGAACACTGAAGCTTTCTTT
J: TRBJ1-1
length: 18
V: TRBV4-1
D: TRBD1
size: -

CDR3: CASSAATGSEAFF
DNA: TGTGCCAGCAGCGCCGCGACGGGTTCTGAAGCTTTCTTT
J: TRBJ1-1
length: 13
V: TRBV7-3
D: -
size: many

CDR3: CASSRSPGEQFF
DNA: TGTGCCAGCAGCCGGAGTCCGGGTGAGCAGTTCTTC
J: TRBJ2-1
length: 12
V: TRBV7-2
D: -
size: -

CDR3: CATSRNLGEKLFF
DNA: TGTGCCACCAGCAGGAATCTGGGGGAAAAACTGTTTTTT
J: TRBJ1-4
length: 13
V: TRBV15
D: -
size: many

CDR3: CAWSGGSGYTF
DNA: TGTGCCTGGAGTGGGGGTTCTGGCTACACCTTC
J: TRBJ1-2
length: 11
V: TRBV30
D: -
size: many

CDR3: CASSIGRSPRRDEQFF
DNA: TGTGCCAGTAGTATAGGTCGTAGCCCCCGTAGGGATGAGCAGTTCTTC
J: TRBJ2-1
length: 16
V: TRBV19
D: -
size: few

CDR3: CASRPTGNQPQHF
DNA: TGTGCCAGCAGACCGACAGGGAATCAGCCCCAGCATTTT
J: TRBJ1-5
length: 13
V: TRBV12-3/TRBV12-4
D: TRBD1
size: -

CDR3: CASSLFAGGELFF
DNA: TGTGCCAGCAGTTTATTTGCGGGCGGGGAGCTGTTTTTT
J: TRBJ2-2
length: 13
V: TRBV27
D: -
size: -

CDR3: CASSPPGRANYGYTF
DNA: TGTGCCAGCAGCCCCCCCGGCCGTGCTAACTATGGCTACACCTTC
J: TRBJ1-2
length: 15
V: TRBV28
D: -
size: many

CDR3: CSARDLDRQAPYEQYF
DNA: TGCAGTGCTAGAGATCTCGACCGGCAGGCCCCCTACGAGCAGTACTTC
J: TRBJ2-7
length: 16
V: TRBV20-1
D: -
size: -

CDR3: CASSLSPLGDGATGELFF
DNA: TGTGCCAGCAGCTTATCGCCGCTGGGGGATGGGGCCACCGGGGAGCTGTTTTTT
J: TRBJ2-2
length: 18
V: TRBV13
D: -
size: -

CDR3: CASSPTPSERASRAGELFF
DNA: TGTGCCAGTAGTCCGACCCCCTCAGAGAGGGCTAGCCGAGCCGGGGAGCTGTTTTTT
J: TRBJ2-2
length: 19
V: TRBV19
D: -
size: few

CDR3: CASSPHGDSNNEKLFF
DNA: TGTGCCAGCAGCCCCCATGGGGACAGCAATAATGAAAAACTGTTTTTT
J: TRBJ1-4
length: 16
V: TRBV3-1
D: TRBD1
size: many

CDR3: CASSLQLGGGTDTQYF
DNA: TGTGCCAGCAGCTTACAGCTAGGGGGCGGGACAGATACGCAGTATTTT
J: TRBJ2-3
length: 16
V: TRBV7-6
D: TRBD1
size: -

CDR3: CSARDNEGQLLSYKQYF
DNA: TGCAGTGCTAGAGATAACGAAGGGCAGCTCCTCTCCTACAAGCAGTACTTC
J: TRBJ2-7
length: 17
V: TRBV20-1
D: -
size: -

CDR3: CSVTRTGGHTDTQYF
DNA: TGCAGCGTTACCCGGACAGGGGGGCACACAGATACGCAGTATTTT
J: TRBJ2-3
length: 15
V: TRBV29-1
D: TRBD1
size: many

CDR3: CASSFPRLAGAVEQFF
DNA: TGTGCCAGCAGTTTTCCTCGACTAGCGGGAGCGGTTGAGCAGTTCTTC
J: TRBJ2-1
length: 16
V: TRBV12-3/TRBV12-4
D: TRBD2
size: many

CDR3: CASSPPSTGLDTQYF
DNA: TGTGCCAGCAGTCCACCCTCGACAGGGTTAGATACGCAGTATTTT
J: TRBJ2-3
length: 15
V: TRBV28
D: TRBD1
size: -

CDR3: CASSYFGQGSDTQYF
DNA: TGTGCCAGCAGTTACTTCGGACAGGGCTCCGATACGCAGTATTTT
J: TRBJ2-3
length: 15
V: TRBV6-2/TRBV6-3
D: TRBD1
size: many

CDR3: CASSQDHIDTQYF
DNA: TGCGCCAGCAGCCAAGATCACATAGATACGCAGTATTTT
J: TRBJ2-3
length: 13
V: TRBV4-1
D: -
size: -

CDR3: CASSLGTSPEDEQFF
DNA: TGTGCCAGCAGCTTGGGGACTTCACCCGAAGATGAGCAGTTCTTC
J: TRBJ2-1
length: 15
V: TRBV11-3
D: -
size: many

CDR3: CASGSEDITDTQYF
DNA: TGTGCTAGTGGTTCCGAGGATATCACAGATACGCAGTATTTT
J: TRBJ2-3
length: 14
V: TRBV7-8
D: -
size: -

CDR3: CASSRLAQFF
DNA: TGTGCCAGCAGTCGTCTAGCTCAGTTCTTC
J: TRBJ2-1
length: 10
V: TRBV28
D: -
size: many

CDR3: CASSLFNRDGYEQYF
DNA: TGTGCCAGCAGTTTATTTAACAGGGATGGCTACGAGCAGTACTTC
J: TRBJ2-7
length: 15
V: TRBV28
D: -
size: many

CDR3: CSASSYEQYF
DNA: TGCAGTGCTAGTTCCTACGAGCAGTACTTC
J: TRBJ2-7
length: 10
V: TRBV20-1
D: -
size: many

CDR3: CASSGSLRATEAFF
DNA: TGTGCCAGCAGTGGATCACTCAGGGCCACTGAAGCTTTCTTT
J: TRBJ1-1
length: 14
V: TRBV25-1
D: -
size: few

CDR3: CASSTGTGLGYTF
DNA: TGTGCCAGCAGCACAGGGACCGGGCTTGGCTACACCTTC
J: TRBJ1-2
length: 13
V: TRBV7-2
D: -
size: many

CDR3: CASSPRQGALPPYEQYF
DNA: TGTGCCAGCAGCCCTAGACAGGGGGCCCTCCCCCCCTACGAGCAGTACTTC
J: TRBJ2-7
length: 17
V: TRBV3-1
D: TRBD1
size: many

CDR3: CASRERGAGNQPQHF
DNA: TGTGCCAGCAGGGAGCGAGGGGCTGGCAATCAGCCCCAGCATTTT
J: TRBJ1-5
length: 15
V: TRBV6-1
D: -
size: -

CDR3: CASSFLQYNGANVLTF
DNA: TGTGCCAGCAGCTTCTTACAGTACAATGGGGCCAACGTCCTGACTTTC
J: TRBJ2-6
length: 16
V: TRBV5-5
D: -
size: many

CDR3: CASLIRTEAFF
DNA: TGTGCCAGCCTTATTAGGACTGAAGCTTTCTTT
J: TRBJ1-1
length: 11
V: TRBV12-3/TRBV12-4
D: -
size: many

CDR3: CASSLGSRKVHEQFF
DNA: TGTGCCAGCAGCTTAGGAAGCAGGAAGGTCCATGAGCAGTTCTTC
J: TRBJ2-1
length: 15
V: TRBV7-9
D: -
size: many

CDR3: CASSVAGGKETQYF
DNA: TGTGCCAGCAGCGTAGCGGGAGGGAAAGAGACCCAGTACTTC
J: TRBJ2-5
length: 14
V: TRBV6-1
D: TRBD2
size: many

CDR3: CASSSDGGLYEQYF
DNA: TGTGCCAGCAGCTCCGACGGGGGGCTTTACGAGCAGTACTTC
J: TRBJ2-7
length: 14
V: TRBV5-6
D: -
size: few

CDR3: CASSPLSGYEQYF
DNA: TGTGCCAGCAGTCCCCTTAGCGGCTACGAGCAGTACTTC
J: TRBJ2-7
length: 13
V: TRBV28
D: -
size: many

CDR3: CASSSGTARMNTEAFF
DNA: TGTGCCAGCAGTAGCGGGACAGCACGAATGAACACTGAAGCTTTCTTT
J: TRBJ1-1
length: 16
V: TRBV2
D: TRBD1
size: many

CDR3: CSASIKLAEQFF
DNA: TGCAGTGCTAGTATTAAACTAGCGGAGCAGTTCTTC
J: TRBJ2-1
length: 12
V: TRBV20-1
D: TRBD2
size: -

CDR3: CSVDTGTGSYEQYF
DNA: TGCAGCGTTGACACCGGGACAGGCTCCTACGAGCAGTACTTC
J: TRBJ2-7
length: 14
V: TRBV29-1
D: TRBD1
size: many

CDR3: CSARDQGHEQYF
DNA: TGCAGTGCTAGAGATCAGGGCCACGAGCAGTACTTC
J: TRBJ2-7
length: 12
V: TRBV20-1
D: -
size: many

CDR3: CASLRSTNYGYTF
DNA: TGTGCCAGTCTTCGGTCGACTAACTATGGCTACACCTTC
J: TRBJ1-2
length: 13
V: TRBV2
D: -
size: many

CDR3: CASSLEGTVSSTDTQYF
DNA: TGTGCCAGCAGCTTAGAGGGGACTGTCTCTAGCACAGATACGCAGTATTTT
J: TRBJ2-3
length: 17
V: TRBV11-3
D: -
size: many

CDR3: CSAYGGASDYEQYF
DNA: TGCAGTGCTTACGGCGGGGCTAGCGACTACGAGCAGTACTTC
J: TRBJ2-7
length: 14
V: TRBV20-1
D: -
size: many

CDR3: CSETSSYNEQFF
DNA: TGTTCTGAGACTAGCAGTTACAATGAGCAGTTCTTC
J: TRBJ2-1
length: 12
V: TRBV30
D: TRBD2
size: many

CDR3: CASSYQLDYTEAFF
DNA: TGTGCCAGTAGTTACCAACTCGACTACACTGAAGCTTTCTTT
J: TRBJ1-1
length: 14
V: TRBV19
D: -
size: many

CDR3: CATSGDRGVYGYTF
DNA: TGTGCCACCAGCGGAGACAGGGGGGTCTATGGCTACACCTTC
J: TRBJ1-2
length: 14
V: TRBV15
D: TRBD1
size: many

CDR3: CASSLLSESAQHF
DNA: TGTGCCAGCAGTTTACTTTCGGAATCAGCCCAGCATTTT
J: TRBJ1-5
length: 13
V: TRBV27
D: -
size: -

CDR3: CSARAGGETQYF
DNA: TGCAGTGCTAGAGCTGGTGGGGAGACCCAGTACTTC
J: TRBJ2-5
length: 12
V: TRBV20-1
D: -
size: many

CDR3: CASSTGYNSPLHF
DNA: TGTGCCAGCTCGACAGGGTATAATTCACCCCTCCACTTT
J: TRBJ1-6
length: 13
V: TRBV27
D: TRBD1
size: many

CDR3: CASSLGAGSYNEQFF
DNA: TGTGCCAGCAGTTTGGGAGCGGGATCCTACAATGAGCAGTTCTTC
J: TRBJ2-1
length: 15
V: TRBV12-3/TRBV12-4
D: TRBD2
size: many

CDR3: CSASTGLGDTIYF
DNA: TGCAGTGCTAGCACTGGGCTCGGGGACACCATATATTTT
J: TRBJ1-3
length: 13
V: TRBV20-1
D: -
size: many

CDR3: CASPAGTQVGMNTEAFF
DNA: TGTGCCAGCCCCGCCGGGACACAGGTTGGGATGAACACTGAAGCTTTCTTT
J: TRBJ1-1
length: 17
V: TRBV28
D: -
size: many

CDR3: CASNPGGGETQYF
DNA: TGTGCCAGCAACCCCGGTGGGGGGGAGACCCAGTACTTC
J: TRBJ2-5
length: 13
V: TRBV2
D: -
size: -

CDR3: CASSQDVVNTEAFF
DNA: TGCGCCAGCAGCCAAGACGTGGTGAACACTGAAGCTTTCTTT
J: TRBJ1-1
length: 14
V: TRBV4-3
D: -
size: -